This T cell receptor (beta chain) was captured by sequencing in a study of blood T cell repertoires in COVID-19 (dated by TCRdb to 2018 to 2020). For the study in its entirety: Collaborator samples came from the United States, Italy and Spain and covered acute and convalescent phases of COVID-19. The material from the prospective study consisted of cDNA or gDNA derived from T cells, B-cell-depleted T cells, or PBMCs. The dataset comprised deeply sampled blood TCRbeta repertoires from subjects exposed to, actively infected with, or recovered from COVID-19. A freely available public database, intended as a resource for researchers studying the immune response to SARS-CoV-2, is where the repertoires were released. The samples were drawn from the first 160 participants of the ongoing ImmuneRACE study and from under 1,500 subjects provided by 6 global collaborators. Sample metadata almost always included a de-identified subject ID, COVID-19 status, age in years and sex. Where available, HLA class I and class II types were taken from metadata supplied by the sample provider and were not determined by assay-based typing.

One collaborating source in Seattle enrolled patients while the patients were actively infected and followed the patients over time throughout the course of disease. Collaborating institutions collected whole blood in K2EDTA tubes following their own protocols. For TCRbeta analysis, collaborators shipped samples as frozen whole blood, isolated PBMCs, or DNA extracted from either of those sample types. Points the paper makes about the study in general: Clinical and demographic metadata were provided uncurated, with the amount varying by source and participant.

TCRbeta CDR3 regions were amplified from genomic DNA by means of the immunoSEQ Assay, a bias-controlled multiplex PCR. On the study's bioinformatics: Within the assay, amplification of reference gene primers was used to estimate how many nucleated cells each sample contained. To quantify the absolute abundance of each unique TCRbeta CDR3 rearrangement, sequence reads were collapsed and filtered. For each sample, productive Simpson clonality was calculated by taking the square root of Simpson's diversity index across productive rearrangements. TCRdb stores this immuneACCESS table with in-frame sequences only. Part of the clones is absent; in the studies checked, under half of the shortfall reflects unresolved V genes, and no reason is known for the rest. V and J calls and clone size come straight from that table; D and trimming were deduced from the DNA. For this sample there are under 400,000 clones; approximately 87% appear just once. The top ten clones comprise less than 11% of the sample.

Germline trimming: 4 bases from V, 5 bases from J; junction bases outside gene matches: 6. The CDR3 starts with the cysteine, ends with the phenylalanine, and has 14 residues. The kept DNA is CDR3 alone, 42 bases in frame from the first base. Looking up the germline V gene yields CDR1 SGHVS and CDR2 FQNEAQ. Notes on this clone: It lacks a known antigen. Per-nucleotide qualities are absent, and no much larger clonotype sits a single base away.

The receptor chain draws on TRBV7-8 and TRBJ2-7; 9 middle bases align to TRBD1. Input material: peripheral blood. This receptor was identified in a woman aged 30 to 39 with COVID-19, enrolled during active disease. The sequence in DNA is TGTGCCAGCAGCTCACAGACAGGGGGTCACGAGCAGTACTTC. It translates as CASSSQTGGHEQYF.